This TCR beta chain was recorded in a study of OX40 agonist ivuxolimab in advanced cancers. From germline, CDR1 is MNHEY and CDR2 SMNVEV (reference sequence). The V end was cut by 0 bases, the J end by 5 bases, with 13 bases between. The CDR3 runs to 15 residues. Clones were sequenced by immunoSEQ multiplex PCR, and TCRdb holds only the in-frame ones, with some missing. Altogether some 73,000 clones are present, about 87% being singletons, with the ten largest covering approximately 10%. This sequence originates from an adult with an advanced solid tumor such as melanoma, head and neck, liver or kidney cancer. The rearrangement joins TRBV27 to TRBJ1-1; D possibly corresponds to TRBD1 (5 bases). Sequenced material: CD4+ or CD8+ T cells sorted from blood, taken in a trial of the OX40 agonist ivuxolimab. The chain's CDR3 is CASSLSQSGRTEAFF. The DNA of the CDR3 is TGTGCCAGCAGTTTATCCCAGTCAGGGCGAACTGAAGCTTTCTTT.